This record concerns one T cell receptor beta chain sequence. The antigen remains unidentified. The sample belongs to a study of T cell responses to AZD1222 COVID-19 vaccine. Study information: Pooling was applied to second doses at about 4 or about 12 weeks. General observations from the study: As reported, nearly half of all spike-specific TCRs target variant regions that are unmutated. Repertoires in all cases were sampled only once the peak T cell response had passed.

Germline V gene lookup returns CDR1 SGHTA and CDR2 FQGNSA. V lost 4 bases and J 4 bases, leaving 10 bases between the germline ends. The CDR3 loop spans 13 amino acids. TCRdb's copy holds only in-frame clones and misses some; the assay was immunoSEQ multiplex PCR. The data show fewer than 200,000 clones, around 90% seen once. This rearrangement joins TRBV7-2 to TRBJ1-1, with D unresolved. The sample in question was peripheral blood, obtained on day 0 of AZD1222 vaccination. This clonotype was obtained from an adult in good health. CDR3 nucleotides: TGTGCCAGCAGCTCAACTTTGGCCACTGAAGCTTTCTTT. Translating it yields CASSSTLATEAFF.